These T cell receptor beta chains were read from a single sample in a study of CD8 T cells in Susac syndrome. TCRdb itself ran the immunoSEQ multiplex PCR reads through MiXCR, one entry per CDR3 protein. Of approximately 220,000 distinct CDR3 sequences in the sample, around nine tenths were seen once. The sequenced sample was CD8+ T cells from PBMCs. Receptors originate from a human donor with multiple sclerosis. Each CDR3 is given with its conserved first and last residue. D genes are given only for firm matches. The listing skips clone size in some rows; elsewhere it reads once, few, many or a size class.

V,D,J,size,CDR3,DNA
TRBV5-6,NA,TRBJ1-1,NA,CASSATDSAEAFF,TGTGCCAGCAGCGCAACTGACAGCGCTGAAGCTTTCTTT
TRBV20-1,TRBD2,TRBJ2-5,NA,CSAREGSGGATTYRILAGQETQYF,TGCAGTGCTAGAGAGGGCAGCGGGGGGGCGACCACCTACCGCATCCTTGCAGGCCAAGAGACCCAGTACTTC
TRBV19,NA,TRBJ1-5,NA,CASSIAKTNQPQHF,TGTGCCAGTAGTATAGCCAAGACCAATCAGCCCCAGCATTTT
TRBV4-1,NA,TRBJ1-1,NA,CASSQDVRALNTEAFF,TGCGCCAGCAGCCAAGACGTTCGGGCTCTGAACACTGAAGCTTTCTTT
TRBV27,TRBD1,TRBJ2-5,NA,CASIPLSGTGEGTQYF,TGTGCCAGCATCCCCCTCTCTGGGACAGGGGAGGGGACCCAGTACTTC
TRBV5-4,TRBD1,TRBJ1-1,once,CASNGDRGSEAFF,TGTGCCAGCAATGGGGACAGGGGCTCTGAAGCTTTCTTT
TRBV7-9,NA,TRBJ2-1,NA,CASRGAITYNEQFF,TGTGCCAGCAGAGGCGCTATTACTTACAATGAGCAGTTCTTC
TRBV30,NA,TRBJ1-1,NA,CAWSDDRGAMTTEAFF,TGTGCCTGGAGTGATGATAGAGGGGCTATGACCACTGAAGCTTTCTTT
TRBV4-2,TRBD2,TRBJ2-3,NA,CASSHPPGGLASPVGTDTQYF,TGTGCCAGCAGCCACCCCCCGGGAGGACTAGCCTCACCGGTAGGCACAGATACGCAGTATTTT
TRBV5-6,NA,TRBJ2-7,few,CASSGGQEQYF,TGTGCCAGCAGCGGAGGACAGGAGCAGTACTTC
TRBV30,NA,TRBJ2-7,few,CAWSFGSVEQYF,TGTGCCTGGAGTTTCGGGAGCGTGGAGCAGTACTTC
TRBV6-5,NA,TRBJ2-2,NA,CASTKHHGFGELFF,TGTGCCAGCACCAAGCACCACGGGTTCGGGGAGCTGTTTTTT
TRBV7-6,TRBD1,TRBJ1-1,NA,CASSQAGTVEAFF,TGTGCCAGCAGTCAGGCCGGGACAGTAGAAGCTTTCTTT
TRBV13,NA,TRBJ2-1,NA,CASSLGDEILALNEQFF,TGTGCCAGCAGCTTAGGGGACGAAATACTAGCATTGAATGAGCAGTTCTTC
TRBV19,NA,TRBJ1-2,NA,CASSPGTPLGDGYTF,TGTGCCAGTAGTCCCGGGACTCCCCTTGGCGATGGCTACACCTTC
TRBV13,NA,TRBJ2-7,NA,CASSLRRDGYEQYF,TGTGCCAGCAGCCTCAGACGGGACGGCTACGAGCAGTACTTC
TRBV5-1,NA,TRBJ2-1,NA,CASSPLGLGSYNEQFF,TGCGCCAGCAGCCCCCTAGGTCTGGGCTCCTACAATGAGCAGTTCTTC
TRBV11-2,NA,TRBJ1-1,NA,CASSLGAGPTEAFF,TGTGCCAGCAGCTTAGGGGCAGGGCCCACTGAAGCTTTCTTT
TRBV19,NA,TRBJ2-7,NA,CASSNLYEQYF,TGTGCCAGTAGTAACCTGTACGAGCAGTACTTC
TRBV15,NA,TRBJ2-1,NA,CATSRGGLYPFF,TGTGCCACCAGCAGAGGCGGCCTATATCCGTTCTTC
TRBV30,NA,TRBJ1-5,NA,CAWSLIGARGQPQHF,TGTGCCTGGAGTCTCATCGGGGCCCGAGGTCAGCCCCAGCATTTT
TRBV3-1,TRBD1,TRBJ2-7,NA,CASSQAGTAPYEQYF,TGTGCCAGCAGCCAAGCAGGGACAGCGCCTTACGAGCAGTACTTC
TRBV4-2,NA,TRBJ2-6,NA,CASSQEGGGANVLTF,TGTGCCAGCAGCCAAGAGGGAGGTGGGGCCAACGTCCTGACTTTC
TRBV19,NA,TRBJ2-1,once,CASSRTDGSYNEQFF,TGTGCCAGTAGTAGAACGGACGGATCCTACAATGAGCAGTTCTTC
TRBV12-3/TRBV12-4,NA,TRBJ2-5,NA,CASSFGQSQYF,TGTGCCAGCAGTTTCGGACAGTCGCAGTACTTC
TRBV13,NA,TRBJ2-6,NA,CASLSSLSGANVLTF,TGTGCCAGCCTTTCCTCCCTTTCTGGGGCCAACGTCCTGACTTTC
TRBV5-6,NA,TRBJ2-3,NA,CASHMGRFVSDTQYF,TGTGCCAGTCACATGGGGAGGTTCGTGTCAGATACGCAGTATTTT
TRBV5-6,NA,TRBJ2-5,NA,CASSLENRQETQYF,TGTGCCAGCAGCTTGGAGAATAGGCAAGAGACCCAGTACTTC
TRBV20-1,NA,TRBJ1-5,NA,CSASTQTTKEASEQPQHF,TGCAGTGCTAGTACCCAAACCACTAAGGAGGCCTCGGAGCAGCCCCAGCATTTT
TRBV7-9,NA,TRBJ2-7,few,CASSLPLSYEQYF,TGTGCCAGCAGCCTTCCTCTTAGCTACGAGCAGTACTTC
TRBV5-6,TRBD1,TRBJ1-5,NA,CASSSGTGIQPQHF,TGTGCCAGCAGCTCCGGGACAGGGATTCAGCCCCAGCATTTT
TRBV12-3/TRBV12-4,NA,TRBJ1-1,NA,CASSQTQGYTEAFF,TGTGCCAGCAGTCAGACACAGGGCTACACTGAAGCTTTCTTT
TRBV7-9,NA,TRBJ2-3,NA,CASSRLGEGEGDTDTQYF,TGTGCCAGCAGCAGACTGGGGGAGGGAGAGGGGGACACAGATACGCAGTATTTT
TRBV3-1,TRBD2,TRBJ2-1,NA,CASSPELAGTYNEQFF,TGTGCCAGCAGCCCGGAACTAGCGGGTACCTACAATGAGCAGTTCTTC
TRBV5-1,TRBD1,TRBJ1-1,NA,CASSSQGDTEAFF,TGCGCCAGCAGCTCACAGGGGGACACTGAAGCTTTCTTT
TRBV11-2,TRBD2,TRBJ2-5,NA,CASSLGQREIETQYF,TGTGCCAGCAGCTTAGGGCAGCGGGAGATAGAGACCCAGTACTTC
TRBV10-3,NA,TRBJ1-1,NA,CAIKGGNTEAFF,TGTGCCATCAAGGGCGGTAACACTGAAGCTTTCTTT
TRBV6-5,TRBD2,TRBJ2-7,few,CASSYTTGRGSEQYF,TGTGCCAGCAGTTACACCACGGGGAGGGGCTCCGAGCAGTACTTC
TRBV12-5,NA,TRBJ2-2,NA,CASGPYTGELFF,TGTGCTAGTGGTCCTTATACCGGGGAGCTGTTTTTT
TRBV6-5,NA,TRBJ1-2,NA,CASSYSTAVKGGYTF,TGTGCCAGCAGTTACTCTACAGCTGTAAAGGGAGGCTACACCTTC